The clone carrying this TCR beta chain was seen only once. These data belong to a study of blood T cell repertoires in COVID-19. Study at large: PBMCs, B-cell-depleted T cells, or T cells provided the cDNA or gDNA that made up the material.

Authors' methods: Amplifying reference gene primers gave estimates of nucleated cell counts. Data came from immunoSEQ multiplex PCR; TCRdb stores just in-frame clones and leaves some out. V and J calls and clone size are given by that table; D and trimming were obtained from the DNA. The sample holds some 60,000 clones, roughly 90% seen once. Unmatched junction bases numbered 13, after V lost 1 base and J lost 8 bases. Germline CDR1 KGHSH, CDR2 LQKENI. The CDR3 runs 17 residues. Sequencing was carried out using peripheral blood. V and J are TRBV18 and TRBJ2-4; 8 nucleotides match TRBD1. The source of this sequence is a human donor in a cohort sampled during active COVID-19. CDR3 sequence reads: CASSPRFKDRVSDIQYF. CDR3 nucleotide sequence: TGTGCCAGCTCACCACGGTTCAAGGACAGGGTGAGCGACATTCAGTACTTC. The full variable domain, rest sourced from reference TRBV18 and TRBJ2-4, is NAGVMQNPRHLVRRRGQEARLRCSPMKGHSHVYWYRQLPEEGLKFMVYLQKENIIDESGMPKERFSAEFPKEGPSILRIQQVVRGDSAAYFCASSPRFKDRVSDIQYFGAGTRLSVL.